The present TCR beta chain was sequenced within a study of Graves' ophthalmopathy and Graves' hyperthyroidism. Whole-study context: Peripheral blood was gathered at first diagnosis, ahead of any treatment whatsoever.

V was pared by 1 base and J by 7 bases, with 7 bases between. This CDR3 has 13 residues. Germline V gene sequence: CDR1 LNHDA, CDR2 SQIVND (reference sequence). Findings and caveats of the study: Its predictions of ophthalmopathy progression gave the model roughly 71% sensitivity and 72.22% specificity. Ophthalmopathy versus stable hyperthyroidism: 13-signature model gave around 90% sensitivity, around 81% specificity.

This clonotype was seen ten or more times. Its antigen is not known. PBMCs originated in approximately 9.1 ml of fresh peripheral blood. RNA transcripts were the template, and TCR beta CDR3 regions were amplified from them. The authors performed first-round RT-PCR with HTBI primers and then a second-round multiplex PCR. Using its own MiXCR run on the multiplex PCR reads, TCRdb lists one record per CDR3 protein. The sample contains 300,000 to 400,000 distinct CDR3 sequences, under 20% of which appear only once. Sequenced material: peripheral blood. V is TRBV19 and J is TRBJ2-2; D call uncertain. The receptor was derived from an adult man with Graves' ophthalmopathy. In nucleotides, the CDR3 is TGTGCCAGTAGTATAGGGGTGTACGGGGAGCTGTTTTTT. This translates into CASSIGVYGELFF.